Each of the 7 T cell receptor beta chains below was sequenced from the same sample in a study of cytomegalovirus exposure and HLA in healthy donors. Amplification used 60 Vbeta primers and 13 Jbeta primers. Sequenced by immunoSEQ multiplex PCR; TCRdb stores in-frame clones only, minus some. This sample has 160,000 or so clones, with roughly four fifths found just once. Sequenced input: PBMCs. These receptors came from a woman younger than 30 in good health and CMV-seropositive.

The V and J genes are TRBV5-4 and TRBJ2-1, with TRBD2 as a possible D gene (5 bases). Germline V gene sequence: CDR1 SGHNT, CDR2 YYREEE (reference sequence). The CDR3 contains 15 residues. V lost 2 bases and J lost 0, with 9 bases in between. Here the CDR3 reads CASSLVGSSYNEQFF. The DNA of the CDR3 is TGTGCCAGCAGCTTAGTGGGGAGCTCCTACAATGAGCAGTTCTTC.

This clone was picked up one time. The chain is built from TRBV27 and TRBJ2-7, with 10 nucleotides matching TRBD1. Germline loops: CDR1 MNHEY, CDR2 SMNVEV (reference sequence). The CDR3 length is 18 residues. V dropped 4 bases and J dropped 2; count of bases not matched to a gene: 14. This CDR3 reads CASSSIAPGQGFPYEQYF. CDR3 coding DNA: TGTGCCAGCAGTTCCATTGCCCCGGGACAGGGGTTTCCCTACGAGCAGTACTTC.

The chain has TRBV12-5 and TRBJ1-1; D gene ambiguous. Trimming took off 0 bases at V and 2 bases at J, with 10 bases between the two ends. Germline V gene sequence: CDR1 LGHNT, CDR2 FRNRAP. The CDR3 extends over 15 amino acids. For the CDR3, the DNA is TGTGCTAGTGGTTTGGTAAGTGGAGCAAACACTGAAGCTTTCTTT. Translated, it gives CASGLVSGANTEAFF.

The chain carries TRBV30 and TRBJ1-2, with D unresolved. The V gene's germline CDR1 is GTSNPN and CDR2 SVGIG (reference sequence). The CDR3 contains 16 residues. Between the trimmed V and J ends, which lost 0 bases and 6 bases, there was a span of 20 bases. The CDR3 nucleotides are TGTGCCTGGAGTGTCCCCCTTTCCCGCCCAAGAGATGGCTACACCTTC. Translation: CAWSVPLSRPRDGYTF.

This rearrangement joins TRBV4-3 to TRBJ2-5, with 9 bases that match TRBD1. Germline CDR1 LGHNA, CDR2 YSLEER. The CDR3 runs 14 residues. The trim removed 0 bases at V and 11 bases at J, leaving 7 bases unmatched. CDR3 residues: CASSQDTNRGPQYF. The CDR3 bases are TGCGCCAGCAGCCAAGACACAAACAGGGGGCCTCAGTACTTC.

The rearrangement joins TRBV2 to TRBJ2-3, with no clear D. V lost 6 bases, J lost 3 bases, and 16 bases lay in between. The germline V gene has CDR1 SNHLY and CDR2 FYNNEI. The CDR3 contains 15 residues. CDR3 DNA sequence: TGTGCCAGCAGCCCCGACATACGCACGACAGATACGCAGTATTTT. Its translation is CASSPDIRTTDTQYF. Variable domain in full (rest from reference TRBV2 and TRBJ2-3): EPEVTQTPSHQVTQMGQEVILRCVPISNHLYFYWYRQILGQKVEFLVSFYNNEISEKSEIFDDQFSVERPDGSNFTLKIRSTKLEDSAMYFCASSPDIRTTDTQYFGPGTRLTVL.

J is TRBJ2-4 and V is TRBV2; 7 nucleotides line up with TRBD1. There are 16 residues in the CDR3. The ends lost 0 bases at V and 5 bases at J; junction bases unmatched: 7. The germline gives CDR1 SNHLY, CDR2 FYNNEI. The CDR3 is CASSEALSGGQNIQYF. The CDR3 DNA is TGTGCCAGCAGTGAAGCGCTTTCAGGGGGACAAAACATTCAGTACTTC.